The next 5 T cell receptor beta chains were all read from a single sample in a study of identifying expanded T cells in peripheral blood. Some clones are missing from TCRdb's copy, which holds only in-frame ones; the method was immunoSEQ multiplex PCR. The sample includes tens of thousands of clones, approximately 90% seen only once; the top ten take 15% to 20%. Sequences were obtained from blood. The origin of the receptors is a person aged 18 to 70 in good health.

The rearrangement joins TRBV7-2 to TRBJ2-1, with 8 bases fitting TRBD2. This CDR3 has 16 residues. CDR1 SGHTA and CDR2 FQGNSA come from the germline V gene. J was trimmed by 0 bases and V by 5 bases; bases with no gene match: 6. This CDR3 reads CASSHTGGGSYNEQFF. As DNA, the CDR3 is TGTGCCAGCAGCCACACGGGGGGGGGCTCCTACAATGAGCAGTTCTTC.

The chain combines TRBV4-1 with TRBJ1-1, with a tentative D call TRBD1 (5 bases). The CDR3 has 14 residues. V lost 1 base, J lost 4 bases, and 10 bases lay in between. CDR1 MGHRA and CDR2 YSYEKL come from the germline V gene. The CDR3 region has the DNA TGCGCCAGCAGCCAAGGGGGGGACGGCACTGAAGCTTTCTTT. Amino acids: CASSQGGDGTEAFF.

The chain joins TRBV4-3 to TRBJ1-1, with no clear D. Trimming stripped 4 bases from V and 1 base from J, with 7 bases between. The germline gives CDR1 LGHNA, CDR2 YSLEER. This CDR3 spans 13 amino acids. CDR3 DNA sequence: TGCGCCAGCAGCCTCGGCCCGAACACTGAAGCTTTCTTT. Protein sequence: CASSLGPNTEAFF.

The V call is TRBV5-1, the J call TRBJ2-7; the D gene is possibly TRBD2 (5 bases). Germline CDR1 reads SGHRS; CDR2 reads YFSETQ. Between the trimmed V and J ends, which lost 4 bases and 6 bases, there was a span of 14 bases. The CDR3 loop spans 13 amino acids. DNA for the CDR3: TGCGCCAGCAGCCCCCTGGAGGCCGGCGAGCAGTACTTC. Protein: CASSPLEAGEQYF.

Only one count was recorded for this clone. J is TRBJ2-7 and V is TRBV5-5; the match to TRBD1 covers 12 bases. Per the germline V gene, CDR1 is SGHKS and CDR2 is YYEKEE (reference sequence). This CDR3 spans 15 amino acids. J was trimmed by 5 bases and V by 4 bases; bases with no gene match: 7. CDR3 in amino acids: CASSRGQGAFNEQYF. The CDR3 coding sequence is TGTGCCAGCAGCCGGGGACAGGGGGCGTTCAACGAGCAGTACTTC.